The 22 T cell receptor beta chains in this list originate from one sample, sequenced in a study of T cell responses to AZD1222 COVID-19 vaccine. Assay used: immunoSEQ multiplex PCR; TCRdb lists only in-frame clones, some missing. This table holds 85,000 to 130,000 clones, 87% found once. This material consisted of peripheral blood, taken on day 0 of AZD1222 vaccination. All receptors come from an adult in good health.

This clone has more than one count but fewer than ten. The chain is built from TRBV5-5 and TRBJ2-7, with D perhaps matching TRBD1 (6 bases). The CDR3 has 14 residues. Trimming cost V 5 bases and J 3 bases, with 15 bases left between them. Germline V lookup: CDR1 SGHKS, CDR2 YYEKEE (reference sequence). The CDR3 sequence is CASSSGSRGYEQYF. CDR3 nucleotides: TGTGCCAGCAGTTCGGGGTCCAGGGGCTACGAGCAGTACTTC.

The chain is built from TRBV6-5 and TRBJ2-7; TRBD2 matches at 11 bases. The CDR3 is made up of 16 amino acids. Germline CDR1 MNHEY, CDR2 SVGAGI. After removal of 4 bases from V and 7 bases from J, the junction contained 12 bases not matched to a gene. The CDR3 sequence: CASSFRLSGGAVEQYF. The CDR3, as DNA: TGTGCCAGCAGTTTCCGCCTTAGCGGGGGGGCCGTAGAGCAGTACTTC.

This chain links TRBV6-5 with TRBJ1-1; D unresolved. Germline V gene lookup returns CDR1 MNHEY and CDR2 SVGAGI. The CDR3 runs 16 residues. V gave up 2 bases and J gave up 0 bases, with 13 bases separating them. As DNA, the CDR3 is TGTGCCAGCAGTTACGACGTAGCGAAAATGAACACTGAAGCTTTCTTT. It translates to CASSYDVAKMNTEAFF.

The V gene is TRBV4-1, the J gene TRBJ2-2; tentative D call: TRBD2 (6 bases). The CDR3 covers 15 residues. V was shortened by 2 bases and J by 4 bases, with 11 bases between the two germline ends. The germline CDR1 and CDR2 sequences are MGHRA and YSYEKL. Here the CDR3 DNA reads TGCGCCAGCAGCCAATTACTCGGGGGCACCGGGGAGCTGTTTTTT. Its protein product is CASSQLLGGTGELFF.

The CDR3 coding sequence is TGTGCCAGCAGCTTAGGACAGGTCCACGAGCAGTACTTC. It is translated as CASSLGQVHEQYF. The chain is built from TRBV11-2 and TRBJ2-7; D possibly corresponds to TRBD1 (6 bases). The CDR3 covers 13 residues. V lost 1 base and J lost 5, with 9 bases in between. CDR1 is SGHAT and CDR2 is FQNNGV in the germline V gene.

This clone was seen a single time. J is TRBJ2-2 and V is TRBV2, with unresolved D. Germline CDR1 is SNHLY and CDR2 is FYNNEI. The CDR3 loop spans 15 amino acids. The V gene lost 5 bases and the J gene lost 2 bases, with 12 bases spanning the gap. In nucleotides, the CDR3 is TGTGCCAGCAGTAGTCATAACAGTAACACCGGGGAGCTGTTTTTT. Protein: CASSSHNSNTGELFF.

This chain links TRBV25-1 with TRBJ1-3; 7 bases fit TRBD1. The CDR3 is 14 amino acids. The V segment lost 2 bases and the J segment 2 bases; nucleotides outside the gene matches: 0. The germline CDR1 and CDR2 sequences are MGHDK and SYGVNS. The CDR3 reads CASSERGPGNTIYF. CDR3 nucleotides: TGTGCCAGCAGTGAAAGGGGGCCTGGAAACACCATATATTTT.

V usage is TRBV5-4 and J usage is TRBJ1-1; D unresolved. This CDR3 region has 11 residues. The germline gives CDR1 SGHNT, CDR2 YYREEE (reference sequence). V lost 3 bases and J 6 bases, leaving 6 bases between the germline ends. CDR3 sequence (DNA): TGTGCCAGCAGCTGGGGTGCTGAAGCTTTCTTT. Protein: CASSWGAEAFF.

The chain couples TRBV5-6 to TRBJ1-2; weak D call: TRBD1 (5 bases). The germline V gene encodes CDR1 SGHDT and CDR2 YYEEEE. CDR3 length: 13 amino acids. The V end was cut by 3 bases, the J end by 4 bases, with 10 bases between. The CDR3: CASSSRVSYGYTF. CDR3 DNA: TGTGCCAGCAGCTCCAGGGTTAGCTATGGCTACACCTTC.

As regards this clone: One junction end disagrees with the germline gene, perhaps due to a read error. The CDR3 region is CASSSSQGYDF. The CDR3 DNA is TGTGCCAGCAGCTCCTCACAGGGGTACGATTTT. The chain links TRBV7-9 to TRBJ1-3, with 7 bases that match TRBD1. Per germline, CDR1 SEHNR and CDR2 FQNEAQ (reference sequence). CDR3 length: 11 residues. The whole variable domain, remainder taken from reference TRBV7-9 and TRBJ1-3, is DTGVSQNPRHKITKRGQNVTFRCDPISEHNRLYWYRQTLGQGPEFLTYFQNEAQLEKSRLLSDRFSAERPKGSFSTLEIQRTEQGDSAMYLCASSSSQGYDFGEGSWLTVV.

The chain recombines TRBV15 with TRBJ1-6, with unresolved D. Trimming cost V 2 bases and J 7 bases, with 15 bases left between them. CDR1 LNHNV and CDR2 YYDKDF come from the germline V gene (reference sequence). This CDR3 contains 16 residues. The CDR3 loop is CATSRLPGNTNSPLHF. The CDR3 bases are TGTGCCACCAGCAGACTACCTGGGAACACCAATTCACCCCTCCACTTT.

The V and J genes are TRBV3-1 (or the pseudogene TRBV3-2) and TRBJ1-5; D not certain. V was clipped by 0 bases and J by 1 base, with 4 bases between them. Germline V gene data show CDR1 as LGHDT and CDR2 as YNNKEL (reference sequence). This CDR3 is 14 amino acids long. The CDR3 sequence: CASSQDPSNQPQHF. The CDR3, as DNA: TGTGCCAGCAGCCAAGACCCGAGCAATCAGCCCCAGCATTTT.

This clone was seen only a few times. The V gene is TRBV9, the J gene TRBJ2-1; 7 nucleotides agree with TRBD2. The CDR3 spans 14 residues. CDR1 is SGDLS and CDR2 is YYNGEE in the germline V gene. V trimming: 4 bases; J trimming: 8 bases; junction bases outside the gene matches: 9. CDR3 DNA: TGTGCCAGCAGCACTGGACTAGGCTGGCATGAGCAGTTCTTC. The encoded protein is CASSTGLGWHEQFF.

The rearrangement links TRBV4-1 to TRBJ1-1; D is unresolved. Germline CDR1 and CDR2: MGHRA and YSYEKL. V shed 0 bases and J shed 2 bases, with 10 bases lying between them. The CDR3 length is 15 residues. CDR3 sequence (DNA): TGCGCCAGCAGCCAAGATCGGGTACTTAACACTGAAGCTTTCTTT. It yields the protein CASSQDRVLNTEAFF.

The gene calls are TRBV6-4 and TRBJ2-3; 10 bases fit TRBD1. The trim removed 6 bases at V and 4 bases at J, leaving 4 bases unmatched. Per germline, CDR1 MRHNA and CDR2 SNTAGT. The CDR3 spans 14 residues. CDR3: CASSRDRGADTQYF. The CDR3 DNA follows: TGTGCCAGCAGCCGGGACAGGGGAGCAGATACGCAGTATTTT.

This rearrangement joins TRBV24-1 to TRBJ2-1, with 16 bases that match TRBD2. J lost 0 bases, V lost 6 bases, and 10 bases had no gene match. From germline, CDR1 is KGHDR and CDR2 SFDVKD. CDR3 length: 20 amino acids. The CDR3 region is CATSKLYGTSGGGSYNEQFF. CDR3 coding DNA: TGTGCCACCAGTAAACTATACGGGACTAGCGGGGGGGGCTCCTACAATGAGCAGTTCTTC.

This clone was found a few times. The chain employs TRBV24-1 and TRBJ2-2; 9 bases are shared with TRBD1. Germline lookup yields CDR1 KGHDR and CDR2 SFDVKD. Trimming cost V 4 bases and J 6 bases; bases outside gene matches: 5. The CDR3 runs to 15 residues. CDR3 in DNA: TGTGCCACCAGTGACCATGGACAGGGGCCCGGGGAGCTGTTTTTT. It codes for CATSDHGQGPGELFF.

A single count supports this clone. The chain is built from TRBV19 and TRBJ1-5; the D is unclear. The CDR3 length is 15 residues. Trimming stripped 8 bases from V and 0 bases from J, with 14 bases between. CDR1 is LNHDA and CDR2 is SQIVND in the germline V gene (reference sequence). The CDR3 reads CASVYGSYSNQPQHF. Here the CDR3 DNA reads TGTGCCAGTGTGTACGGCAGCTATAGCAATCAGCCCCAGCATTTT.

J is TRBJ1-2 and V is TRBV5-1, with 9 bases identical to TRBD1. Germline CDR1 SGHRS, CDR2 YFSETQ. Germline trimming cut 4 bases from V and 0 bases from J; bases unmatched to any gene: 7. This CDR3 is built from 16 residues. The CDR3 loop reads CASSVRGQGANYGYTF. In DNA form, the CDR3 reads TGCGCCAGCAGCGTCCGGGGACAGGGAGCTAACTATGGCTACACCTTC.

The chain links TRBV4-1 to TRBJ1-4; TRBD1 might be the D (6 bases). Germline CDR1 and CDR2: MGHRA and YSYEKL. The CDR3 totals 15 residues. Trimming took off 1 base at V and 8 bases at J, with 14 bases between the two ends. Here the CDR3 DNA reads TGCGCCAGCAGCCAAGGCCCAATCACAGGGGAAAAACTGTTTTTT. This codes for CASSQGPITGEKLFF.

The chain uses TRBV11-2 and TRBJ2-1; D may be TRBD1 (5 bases). Trimming took 5 bases from V and 6 from J, leaving 14 bases between them. The CDR3 is 14 residues long. The germline V gene has CDR1 SGHAT and CDR2 FQNNGV. The CDR3 coding sequence is TGTGCCAGCAGCCCCAGGGTTTGGAGCAATGAGCAGTTCTTC. Protein sequence: CASSPRVWSNEQFF.

The chain couples TRBV9 to TRBJ2-2; TRBD1 aligns across 8 bases. The ends lost 4 bases at V and 2 bases at J; junction bases unmatched: 10. Germline V lookup: CDR1 SGDLS, CDR2 YYNGEE. The CDR3 length is 17 residues. CDR3 residues: CASSSSPTGVNTGELFF. As DNA, the CDR3 is TGTGCCAGCAGCTCGAGCCCGACAGGGGTAAACACCGGGGAGCTGTTTTTT.